This TCR beta chain was recorded in a study of EBV T-cell therapy then PD-1 blockade in nasopharyngeal carcinoma (dated by TCRdb to the early 2020s). The CDR3 sequence holds 16 residues, the cysteine and phenylalanine included. Only the CDR3 portion is preserved as DNA: 48 bases, with reading frame beginning at the first base. V is reduced by 0 bases and J by 3 bases, leaving a spacing of 12 bases between them. Via the germline V gene, CDR1 is WSHSY and CDR2 SAAADI. The Qiagen DNeasy Kit was used to extract genomic DNA from the sorted cells. TCR beta chain deep sequencing was performed on the immunoSEQ platform. From the authors' description of their analysis: The immunoSEQ Analyzer software was used to analyze the repertoire data. In TCRdb, the immuneACCESS table is reduced to in-frame sequences with V and J assigned. These tables do not hold every clone; where another copy was compared, an unresolved V gene accounts for under half, and the others remain unexplained. The D gene and trimming were derived from the DNA, and the V and J assignments and clone size from that table. The sample has about 23,000 clones on record, over 75% of them singletons. Clones ranked in the top ten supply approximately 28% of the sample.

For this clone: Its specific antigen is unknown. Qualities for individual bases were not recorded, and no much larger clone is one base off.

Sample treatment or condition, as interpreted from the label and publication: AdE1-LMPpoly-expanded autologous EBV-specific T-cell therapy followed by anti-PD-1 nivolumab. This specimen was CD8+ T cells from blood, taken around day 60 from a patient whose treatment included autologous EBV-specific T cells and nivolumab. This receptor was taken from a middle-aged man with nasopharyngeal carcinoma. The chain employs TRBV10-2 and TRBJ1-5; the D gene identity is not certain. The sequenced DNA is TGCGCCAGCAGTGAGTCAAGGACGGCTTACAATCAGCCCCAGCATTTT. It specifies CASSESRTAYNQPQHF.